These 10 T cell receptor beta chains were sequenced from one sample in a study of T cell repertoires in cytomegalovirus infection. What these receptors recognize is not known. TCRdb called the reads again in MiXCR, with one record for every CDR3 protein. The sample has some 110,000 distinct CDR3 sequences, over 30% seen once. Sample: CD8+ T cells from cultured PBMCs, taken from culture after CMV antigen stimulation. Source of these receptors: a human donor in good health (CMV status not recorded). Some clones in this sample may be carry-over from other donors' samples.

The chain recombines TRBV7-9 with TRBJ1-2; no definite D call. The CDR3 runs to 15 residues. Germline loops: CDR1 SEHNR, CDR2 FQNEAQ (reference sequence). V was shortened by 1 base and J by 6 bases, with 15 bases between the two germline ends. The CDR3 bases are TGTGCCAGCAGCTTAGATGGGATCGGCATGAATGGCTACACCTTC. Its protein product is CASSLDGIGMNGYTF.

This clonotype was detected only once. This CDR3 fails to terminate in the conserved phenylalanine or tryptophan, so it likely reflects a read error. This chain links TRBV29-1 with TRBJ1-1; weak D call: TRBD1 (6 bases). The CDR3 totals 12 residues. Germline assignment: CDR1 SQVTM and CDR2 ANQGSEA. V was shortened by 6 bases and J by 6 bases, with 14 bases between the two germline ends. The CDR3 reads CSVIGGKPEAFY. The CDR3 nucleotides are TGCAGCGTCATAGGGGGGAAGCCTGAAGCTTTCTAT.

Written as DNA, the CDR3 is TGTGCCAGCAGTTTTGGGGCGGGGTCCTACAATGAGCAGTTCTTC. Translating it yields CASSFGAGSYNEQFF. V and J are TRBV12-3 or TRBV12-4 and TRBJ2-1; tentative D call: TRBD2 (6 bases). The length of the CDR3 is 15 residues. The V and J ends lost 3 bases and 1 base respectively, with 10 bases between them.

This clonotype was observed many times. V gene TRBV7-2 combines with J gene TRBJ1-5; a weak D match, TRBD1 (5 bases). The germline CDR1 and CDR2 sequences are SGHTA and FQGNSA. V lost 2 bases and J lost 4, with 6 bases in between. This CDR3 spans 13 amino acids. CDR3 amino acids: CASSLRGNQPQHF. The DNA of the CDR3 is TGTGCCAGCAGCTTAAGGGGTAATCAGCCCCAGCATTTT.

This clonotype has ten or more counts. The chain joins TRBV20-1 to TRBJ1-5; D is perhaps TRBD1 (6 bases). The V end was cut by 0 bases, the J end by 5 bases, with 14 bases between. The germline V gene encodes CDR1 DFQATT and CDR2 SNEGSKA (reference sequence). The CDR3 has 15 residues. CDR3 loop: CSAREVKQGYQPQHF. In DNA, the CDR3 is TGCAGTGCTAGAGAAGTTAAACAGGGCTATCAGCCCCAGCATTTT.

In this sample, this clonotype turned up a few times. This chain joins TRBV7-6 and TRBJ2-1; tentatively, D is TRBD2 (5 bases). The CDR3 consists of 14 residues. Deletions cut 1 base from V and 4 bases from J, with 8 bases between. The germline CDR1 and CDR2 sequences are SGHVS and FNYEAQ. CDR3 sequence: CASSLVREYNEQFF. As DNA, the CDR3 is TGTGCCAGCAGCTTAGTACGGGAATACAATGAGCAGTTCTTC.

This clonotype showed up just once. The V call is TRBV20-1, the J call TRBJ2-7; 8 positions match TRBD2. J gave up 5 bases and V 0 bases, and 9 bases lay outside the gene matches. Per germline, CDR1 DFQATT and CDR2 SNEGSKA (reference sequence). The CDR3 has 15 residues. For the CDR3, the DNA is TGCAGTGCTAGAGATGGTGAGCGGGGGAGCGACGAGCAGTACTTC. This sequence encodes CSARDGERGSDEQYF.

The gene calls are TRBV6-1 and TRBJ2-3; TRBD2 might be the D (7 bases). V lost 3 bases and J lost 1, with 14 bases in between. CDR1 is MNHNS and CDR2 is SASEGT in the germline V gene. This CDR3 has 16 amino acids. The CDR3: CASSEDWGGRTDTQYF. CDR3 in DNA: TGTGCCAGCAGTGAGGATTGGGGGGGGCGCACAGATACGCAGTATTTT.

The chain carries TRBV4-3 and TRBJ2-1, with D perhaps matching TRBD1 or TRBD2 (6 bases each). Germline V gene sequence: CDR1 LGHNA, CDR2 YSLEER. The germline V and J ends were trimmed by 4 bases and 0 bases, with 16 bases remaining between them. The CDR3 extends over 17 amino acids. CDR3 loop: CASSPKWGASSYNEQFF. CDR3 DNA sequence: TGCGCCAGCAGCCCTAAGTGGGGGGCGAGCTCCTACAATGAGCAGTTCTTC.

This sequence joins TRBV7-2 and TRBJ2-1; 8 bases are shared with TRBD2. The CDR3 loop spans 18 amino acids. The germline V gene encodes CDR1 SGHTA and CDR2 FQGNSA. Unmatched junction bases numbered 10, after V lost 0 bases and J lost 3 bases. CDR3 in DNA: TGTGCCAGCAGCTTAGCAGCAGCGGGGGACATACTCTACAATGAGCAGTTCTTC. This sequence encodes CASSLAAAGDILYNEQFF.